This T cell receptor beta chain was observed in a study of shared clonotypes between healthy human individuals. Data came from immunoSEQ multiplex PCR; TCRdb stores just in-frame clones and leaves some out. The sample yields over 850,000 clones, around three quarters seen once. The clonotype originates from a man aged 18 to 29 in good health. Some clones in this sample may be carry-over from other donors' samples. The sample consisted of memory CD4+ T cells from PBMCs. Stated subset: CD45RA-negative fraction.

This CDR3 is CASSIHRRTASNTEAFF. DNA for the CDR3: TGTGCCAGTAGTATACACCGAAGGACGGCTTCGAACACTGAAGCTTTCTTT. The chain uses TRBV19 and TRBJ1-1; D is unresolved. The ends were cut back, 2 bases at V and 1 base at J, with 17 bases in the middle. The CDR3 has 17 amino acids. The V gene's germline CDR1 is LNHDA and CDR2 SQIVND (reference sequence).